This T cell receptor (beta chain) came from a study of cytomegalovirus exposure and HLA in healthy donors. The germline CDR1 and CDR2 sequences are SEHNR and FQNEAQ (reference sequence). The CDR3 length is 14 residues. V was cut by 3 bases and J by 0 bases, with 6 bases left in between. This clone was counted once. Its antigen is unidentified. PCR used 60 Vbeta primers and 13 Jbeta primers. This table comes from immunoSEQ multiplex PCR, and its TCRdb copy is limited to in-frame clones, with some not included. The sample holds roughly 150,000 clones, over 80% seen once. Study-wide results and limits: CMV serostatus stood as the only immune exposure information on hand.

The clonotype was recovered from a boy aged 2 to 9 in good health and CMV-seronegative. The source material was PBMCs. The chain links TRBV7-9 to TRBJ2-1; D gene uncertain. The CDR3 region has the DNA TGTGCCAGCAGCTTCGACAACTCCTACAATGAGCAGTTCTTC. It is translated as CASSFDNSYNEQFF.